One and the same sample provided the 22 T cell receptor beta chains below, sequenced in a study of cytomegalovirus exposure and HLA in healthy donors. Primers included in the PCR were 60 Vbeta and 13 Jbeta primers. TCRdb's copy holds only in-frame clones and misses some; the assay was immunoSEQ multiplex PCR. The repertoire holds approximately 160,000 clones, with about four fifths as singletons. The sample consisted of PBMCs. These receptors originate from a male donor in good health and CMV-seropositive.

The CDR3 reads CASSVGPWGQDGYTF. The CDR3 DNA follows: TGTGCCAGCAGCGTAGGGCCGTGGGGGCAGGATGGCTACACCTTC. This chain joins TRBV9 and TRBJ1-2, with D possibly being TRBD1 (6 bases). Germline CDR1 and CDR2: SGDLS and YYNGEE. The CDR3 consists of 15 residues. Deletions cut 0 bases from V and 6 bases from J, with 15 bases between. Complete variable domain (other parts from reference TRBV9 and TRBJ1-2): DSGVTQTPKHLITATGQRVTLRCSPRSGDLSVYWYQQSLDQGLQFLIQYYNGEERAKGNILERFSAQQFPDLHSELNLSSLELGDSALYFCASSVGPWGQDGYTFGSGTRLTVV.

This rearrangement joins TRBV18 to TRBJ2-5; weak D call: TRBD1 (5 bases). CDR3 length: 14 amino acids. Trimming pared 1 base from V and 3 bases from J, leaving 9 bases between. Germline CDR1 and CDR2: KGHSH and LQKENI. CDR3 bases: TGTGCCAGCTCACCACTAGTGACAGAAGAGACCCAGTACTTC. Protein product: CASSPLVTEETQYF.

The rearrangement uses TRBV2 and TRBJ1-1; D ambiguous. This CDR3 is built from 15 residues. Germline CDR1 SNHLY, CDR2 FYNNEI. V shed 7 bases and J shed 0 bases, with 15 bases lying between them. The CDR3 DNA follows: TGTGCCAGCATCGTCGGGTGGCAAATGAACACTGAAGCTTTCTTT. Translation: CASIVGWQMNTEAFF.

The chain combines TRBV4-3 with TRBJ2-3, with D perhaps matching TRBD2 (7 bases). CDR3 length: 14 amino acids. V lost 0 bases, J lost 11 bases, and 15 bases lay in between. Germline values: CDR1 LGHNA, CDR2 YSLEER. CDR3 region: CASSQEDQGRGQYF. CDR3 sequence (DNA): TGCGCCAGCAGCCAAGAGGACCAGGGGAGGGGGCAGTATTTT.

The chain has TRBV6-5 and TRBJ2-3, with D possibly matching TRBD2 (5 bases). The CDR3 loop spans 14 amino acids. Germline loops: CDR1 MNHEY, CDR2 SVGAGI. Trimming shortened V by 6 bases and J by 3 bases, and 13 bases separated the two germline ends. The CDR3 reads CASRAMGVTDTQYF. DNA for the CDR3: TGTGCCAGCAGGGCAATGGGAGTAACAGATACGCAGTATTTT.

The rearrangement joins TRBV9 to TRBJ2-3; possibly TRBD2 for D (6 bases). The germline CDR1 and CDR2 sequences are SGDLS and YYNGEE. V was cut by 5 bases and J by 2 bases, with 12 bases left in between. This CDR3 comprises 14 residues. The CDR3 is CASRKLASTDTQYF. DNA of the CDR3: TGTGCCAGCAGAAAGCTAGCGTCCACAGATACGCAGTATTTT.

The V gene is TRBV29-1, the J gene TRBJ2-3; D not resolved. The CDR3 length is 10 residues. Trimming took off 6 bases at V and 6 bases at J, with 7 bases between the two ends. Germline CDR1 reads SQVTM; CDR2 reads ANQGSEA. For the CDR3, the DNA is TGCAGCGTCGACTGGGATACGCAGTATTTT. Amino acids: CSVDWDTQYF.

This clone occurred once. The genes are TRBV5-1 and TRBJ1-1; 8 nucleotides agree with TRBD1. V lost 4 bases, J lost 4 bases, and 12 bases stayed unmatched. This CDR3 is 16 amino acids long. The germline gives CDR1 SGHRS, CDR2 YFSETQ. Written as DNA, the CDR3 is TGCGCCAGCAGCCCCCATGGACAGGGTATGAGCACTGAAGCTTTCTTT. As protein: CASSPHGQGMSTEAFF.

The CDR3 reads CASSQDRVDGYTF. The CDR3 DNA reads as TGTGCCAGCAGCCAGGACAGGGTAGATGGCTACACCTTC. This chain joins TRBV2 and TRBJ1-2; 8 positions agree with TRBD1. Trimming at V came to 6 bases and at J to 6 bases, leaving 6 bases not matched to a gene. The germline V gene has CDR1 SNHLY and CDR2 FYNNEI. The CDR3 is made up of 13 amino acids.

The chain recombines TRBV5-1 with TRBJ2-7, with a possible D match to TRBD1 (5 bases). This CDR3 is built from 13 residues. Germline CDR1 SGHRS, CDR2 YFSETQ. The V and J ends lost 1 base and 5 bases respectively, with 10 bases between them. CDR3 amino acids: CASSLTGLNEQYF. The CDR3, as DNA: TGCGCCAGCAGCTTGACAGGTTTGAACGAGCAGTACTTC.

The gene calls are TRBV19 and TRBJ1-5; D possibly corresponds to TRBD1 (5 bases). CDR3 size: 13 residues. Germline assignment: CDR1 LNHDA and CDR2 SQIVND (reference sequence). V lost 6 bases and J 2 bases, leaving 8 bases between the germline ends. CDR3 nucleotides: TGTGCCAGTAGAGAGACAGGCAATCAGCCCCAGCATTTT. Translated: CASRETGNQPQHF.

This rearrangement joins TRBV19 to TRBJ1-2; no clear D gene. The CDR3 has 13 amino acids. Deletions cut 7 bases from V and 0 bases from J, with 9 bases between. Germline lookup yields CDR1 LNHDA and CDR2 SQIVND (reference sequence). This chain's CDR3 is CASNPGANYGYTF. The CDR3 region has the DNA TGTGCCAGTAATCCGGGAGCTAACTATGGCTACACCTTC. Supplemented by reference TRBV19 and TRBJ1-2, the full variable domain reads DGGITQSPKYLFRKEGQNVTLSCEQNLNHDAMYWYRQDPGQGLRLIYYSQIVNDFQKGDIAEGYSVSREKKESFPLTVTSAQKNPTAFYLCASNPGANYGYTFGSGTRLTVV.

The rearrangement links TRBV14 to TRBJ2-1, with TRBD2 identical over 8 bases. Germline CDR1 SGHDN, CDR2 FVKESK. The CDR3 spans 12 residues. Trimming at V came to 4 bases and at J to 13 bases, leaving 6 bases not matched to a gene. In DNA, the CDR3 is TGTGCCAGCAGCCTAGCGGGGCAGGTCCAGTTCTTC. Encoded protein: CASSLAGQVQFF. Supplemented by reference TRBV14 and TRBJ2-1, the full variable domain reads EAGVTQFPSHSVIEKGQTVTLRCDPISGHDNLYWYRRVMGKEIKFLLHFVKESKQDESGMPNNRFLAERTGGTYSTLKVQPAELEDSGVYFCASSLAGQVQFFGPGTRLTVL.

V is TRBV7-9 and J is TRBJ1-2; 8 bases map to TRBD1. Germline CDR1 SEHNR, CDR2 FQNEAQ (reference sequence). V trimming: 4 bases; J trimming: 5 bases; junction bases outside the gene matches: 6. This CDR3 is built from 14 residues. The CDR3 coding sequence is TGTGCCAGCAGCTCAGGACAGGGTTGGTATGGCTACACCTTC. Translated: CASSSGQGWYGYTF.

The genes are TRBV5-1 and TRBJ1-2; D might be TRBD1 (5 bases). This CDR3 has 16 amino acids. Trimming took off 3 bases at V and 3 bases at J, with 18 bases between the two ends. CDR1 is SGHRS, CDR2 YFSETQ, per germline. The CDR3: CASSSFISGSDYGYTF. The CDR3 DNA is TGCGCCAGCAGCTCGTTTATTTCAGGGTCGGACTATGGCTACACCTTC.

V is TRBV9 and J is TRBJ2-1; 8 bases map to TRBD2. CDR3 size: 15 residues. The J segment lost 5 bases and the V segment lost 3 bases, leaving 7 bases of the junction unmatched. The germline V gene has CDR1 SGDLS and CDR2 YYNGEE. CDR3 loop: CASSGRGGLDNEQFF. The DNA for the CDR3 is TGTGCCAGCAGCGGACGGGGGGGCCTTGACAATGAGCAGTTCTTC.

This sequence joins TRBV13 and TRBJ2-3; TRBD2 is a possible D gene (6 bases). CDR3 length: 16 amino acids. Per germline, CDR1 PRHDT and CDR2 FYEKMQ (reference sequence). The germline V and J ends were trimmed by 5 bases and 2 bases, with 17 bases remaining between them. In DNA, the CDR3 is TGTGCCAGCAGCCCCCAACGGGGGACCGCCACAGATACGCAGTATTTT. It encodes CASSPQRGTATDTQYF.

The chain couples TRBV6-5 to TRBJ1-5; 9 nucleotides align to TRBD1. The CDR3 sequence is 15 residues long. Germline CDR1 MNHEY, CDR2 SVGAGI. V was pared by 2 bases and J by 3 bases, with 2 bases of the junction left unmatched. The CDR3 DNA reads TGTGCCAGCAGTTACCGGGACAGGGTCAATCAGCCCCAGCATTTT. Protein product: CASSYRDRVNQPQHF.

V and J are TRBV23-1 and TRBJ2-7; TRBD2 matches 9 bases. TRBV23-1 is treated as an ORF (open reading frame) with a function not yet certain. The trim removed 0 bases at V and 9 bases at J, leaving 21 bases unmatched. The CDR3 is 19 residues long. The CDR3 region has the DNA TGCGCCAGCAGTCAATCGGGCGGAGCGGGGGGTCCCGCGGGGGATGGGCAGTACTTC. It codes for CASSQSGGAGGPAGDGQYF.

The rearrangement links TRBV6-1 to TRBJ2-1, with 14 bases that match TRBD2. CDR1 and CDR2 from the germline V gene are MNHNS and SASEGT. V was pared by 6 bases and J by 7 bases, with 5 bases of the junction left unmatched. This CDR3 spans 15 amino acids. CDR3 region: CASSPRTSGGNEQFF. The DNA for the CDR3 is TGTGCCAGCAGCCCCCGGACTAGCGGGGGGAATGAGCAGTTCTTC.

CDR3 nucleotides: TGTGCCAGCAGCTTAAGGGGCGGATTCGGTGAGCAGTTCTTC. As protein: CASSLRGGFGEQFF. This chain links TRBV7-2 with TRBJ2-1, with D perhaps TRBD1 (5 bases). The V end was cut by 2 bases, the J end by 9 bases, with 14 bases between. Germline CDR1 and CDR2: SGHTA and FQGNSA. This CDR3 region has 14 residues. The full variable domain, with the rest looked up from reference TRBV7-2 and TRBJ2-1, is GAGVSQSPSNKVTEKGKDVELRCDPISGHTALYWYRQSLGQGLEFLIYFQGNSAPDKSGLPSDRFSAERTGGSVSTLTIQRTQQEDSAVYLCASSLRGGFGEQFFGPGTRLTVL.

The rearrangement uses TRBV7-9 and TRBJ2-1, with TRBD2 identical over 9 bases. There are 14 residues in the CDR3. The J segment lost 9 bases and the V segment lost 6 bases, leaving 9 bases of the junction unmatched. Germline V gene sequence: CDR1 SEHNR, CDR2 FQNEAQ (reference sequence). CDR3 residues: CASSFPSGEVEQFF. The CDR3 DNA follows: TGTGCCAGCAGTTTTCCTAGCGGGGAAGTTGAGCAGTTCTTC.